This T cell receptor (beta chain) was profiled in a study of T cells after yellow fever vaccination. The germline CDR1 and CDR2 sequences are LGHDT and YNNKEL (reference sequence). The CDR3 length is 15 residues. V was trimmed by 0 bases and J by 3 bases, leaving 11 bases between them. TCRdb ran MiXCR on the 5' RACE reads and lists one entry per CDR3 protein. The repertoire holds 350,000 to 450,000 distinct CDR3 sequences, with about 19% as singletons. Study-level results: Post-booster reappearance was seen for most primary-vaccination clones (roughly 96% CD4, 88% CD8). Weaker, the secondary response peaked sooner, at day 5 versus 15.

This clonotype was seen a few times. The antigen is unknown. The sequence was collected from a man aged 18 to 29 who received the YFV17D yellow fever vaccine. The sample in question was PBMCs, obtained before the yellow fever booster vaccination. The chain has TRBV3-1 and TRBJ2-5; maybe TRBD2 (6 bases). The CDR3: CASSQEYGGEETQYF. CDR3 bases: TGTGCCAGCAGCCAAGAGTACGGAGGGGAAGAGACCCAGTACTTC.